This TCR beta chain comes out of a study of molecular identifiers for immune sequencing clone quantification. Study-wide background: With replicates, the RNA of about 21,000 or 97,000 naive CD8 cells was split five ways and four were sequenced. Study results and limitations: Barcode collisions between identical TCR molecules could shrink estimates of highly expanded clone sizes. Naive cells had under 1% of molecules in clones above 20 RNA copies, effectors over 99%.

Methods described previously, with TCR primers listed, were used for bulk TCR libraries. TCRdb re-called the PCR reads with MiXCR, one entry per CDR3 protein. The table records some 680,000 distinct CDR3 sequences, less than 30% of them present only once. Germline V gene data show CDR1 as MNHEY and CDR2 as SMNVEV (reference sequence). CDR3 length equals 16 residues. V was trimmed by 4 bases and J by 0 bases, leaving 14 bases between them. In this sample, this clonotype turned up many times. Its antigen is undetermined. This receptor was obtained from a human donor in good health. Some libraries in this study had Jurkat cell RNA spiked in. V gene TRBV27 combines with J gene TRBJ2-3, with D tentatively TRBD2 (6 bases). The sample consisted of naive CD8+ T cells from blood, with Jurkat cell RNA spiked in. The subset denotes: FACS-sorted CD8+CD4-CCR7+CD45RA+ naive T cells. CDR3 DNA: TGTGCCAGCAGTTCGATAGCGGTCCTAAGCACAGATACGCAGTATTTT. This sequence encodes CASSSIAVLSTDTQYF.